The source of this TCR beta chain is a study of long-term antiretroviral therapy in people with HIV. The J segment lost 3 bases and the V segment lost 1 base, leaving 5 bases of the junction unmatched. The CDR3 contains 15 residues. Germline values: CDR1 MGHRA, CDR2 YSYEKL. At survey level, the immunoSEQ assay was run in its v3.0 version. Generated by immunoSEQ multiplex PCR, the TCRdb table keeps only in-frame clones and is missing some. Among some 35,000 clones, roughly 94% were seen once, and the ten largest hold 3.6%. This clone was observed once. This TCR came from a woman aged 45 to 65 with HIV. V gene TRBV4-1 combines with J gene TRBJ2-7; 8 bases agree with TRBD2. The sample here was unsorted PBMCs, taken 4.1 years after starting antiretroviral therapy. CDR3 sequence (DNA): TGCGCCAGCAGCCAAGCCGGGGCGGGAGGCTACGAGCAGTACTTC. It encodes CASSQAGAGGYEQYF.